What follows are 7 T cell receptor beta chains derived from one specimen sequenced in a study of neurological immune-mediated disorders. TCRdb independently ran MiXCR on the 5' RACE reads; one entry per CDR3 protein. The data show roughly 40,000 distinct CDR3 sequences, roughly 2.5% seen once. The sequencing input was PBMCs. Source of these receptors: a man in his fifties with multiple sclerosis.

At least ten counts were recorded for this clonotype. V and J are TRBV3-1 and TRBJ1-5, with D unclear. The V end was cut by 1 base, the J end by 7 bases, with 11 bases between. Looked up from germline, CDR1 is LGHDT and CDR2 is YNNKEL (reference sequence). This CDR3 contains 14 residues. The CDR3 region is CASSQGGRNQPQHF. The CDR3 nucleotides read TGTGCCAGCAGCCAAGGCGGGCGTAACCAGCCCCAGCATTTT.

The table lists this clonotype with many counts. The chain is built from TRBV7-2 and TRBJ2-5; 12 bases are a match to TRBD2. The trim removed 3 bases at V and 4 bases at J, leaving 9 bases unmatched. This CDR3 is built from 17 residues. Looked up from germline, CDR1 is SGHTA and CDR2 is FQGNSA. The CDR3 nucleotides read TGTGCCAGCAGCTTCCGTCGACTAGCGGGGGAGCGAGAGACCCAGTACTTC. The encoded protein is CASSFRRLAGERETQYF. Based on the CDR3 plus reference TRBV7-2 and TRBJ2-5, the full variable domain is GAGVSQSPSNKVTEKGKDVELRCDPISGHTALYWYRQSLGQGLEFLIYFQGNSAPDKSGLPSDRFSAERTGGSVSTLTIQRTQQEDSAVYLCASSFRRLAGERETQYFGPGTRLLVL.

This clonotype was seen repeatedly, ten times or more. V and J are TRBV10-3 and TRBJ2-5; TRBD1 or TRBD2 may be the D gene (5 bases each). Trimming removed 3 bases at V and 2 bases at J, with 13 bases between. The CDR3 totals 15 residues. In germline, CDR1 is ENHRY, CDR2 SYGVKD. This chain's CDR3 is CAISDPGRTQETQYF. The CDR3 DNA is TGTGCCATCAGTGACCCGGGACGGACACAAGAGACCCAGTACTTC.

This clonotype has a count of ten or more. The V gene is TRBV18, the J gene TRBJ2-5; the D is unclear. The CDR3 length is 13 residues. The germline V and J ends were trimmed by 7 bases and 2 bases, with 11 bases remaining between them. Germline V CDR1 and CDR2: KGHSH, LQKENI. CDR3 sequence: CASYTTLQETQYF. CDR3 DNA sequence: TGTGCCAGCTACACAACGCTACAAGAGACCCAGTACTTC.

This clonotype was seen at least ten times. The rearrangement uses TRBV5-5 and TRBJ1-1; D possibly corresponds to TRBD1 (6 bases). V lost 0 bases to trimming and J lost 3 bases, with 12 bases between them. The CDR3 runs to 15 residues. Germline CDR1 reads SGHKS; CDR2 reads YYEKEE (reference sequence). In DNA form, the CDR3 reads TGTGCCAGCAGCTTGGTTAGGGGGGCCTACACTGAAGCTTTCTTT. It codes for CASSLVRGAYTEAFF.

This clonotype was counted at least ten times. The chain links TRBV5-6 to TRBJ1-5; the match to TRBD1 covers 8 bases. The germline gives CDR1 SGHDT, CDR2 YYEEEE. Trimming removed 6 bases from V and 7 bases from J; junction bases left unmatched: 12. The length of the CDR3 is 15 residues. CDR3 amino acids: CASNIFSGGGQPQHF. The CDR3, as DNA: TGTGCCAGCAACATATTTTCAGGGGGCGGACAGCCCCAGCATTTT.

This clonotype was seen at least ten times. The chain couples TRBV7-2 to TRBJ2-1; no clear D gene. The CDR3 totals 13 residues. V was trimmed by 5 bases and J by 0 bases, leaving 5 bases between them. The V gene's germline CDR1 is SGHTA and CDR2 FQGNSA. The CDR3 is CASSAVSYNEQFF. In DNA form, the CDR3 reads TGTGCCAGCAGCGCGGTCTCCTACAATGAGCAGTTCTTC.